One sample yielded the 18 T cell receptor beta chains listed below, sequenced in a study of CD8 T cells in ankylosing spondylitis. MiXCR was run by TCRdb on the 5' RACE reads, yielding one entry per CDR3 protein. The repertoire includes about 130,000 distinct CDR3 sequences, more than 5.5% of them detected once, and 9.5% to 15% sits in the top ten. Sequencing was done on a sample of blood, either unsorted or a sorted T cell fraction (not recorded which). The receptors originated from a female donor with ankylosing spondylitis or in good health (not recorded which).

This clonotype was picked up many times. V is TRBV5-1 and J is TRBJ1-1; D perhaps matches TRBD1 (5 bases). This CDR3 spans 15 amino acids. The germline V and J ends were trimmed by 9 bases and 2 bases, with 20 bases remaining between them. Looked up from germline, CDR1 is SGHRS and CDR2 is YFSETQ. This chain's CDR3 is CATQLSTGANTEAFF. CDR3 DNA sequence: TGCGCCACCCAGCTAAGTACCGGGGCCAACACTGAAGCTTTCTTT.

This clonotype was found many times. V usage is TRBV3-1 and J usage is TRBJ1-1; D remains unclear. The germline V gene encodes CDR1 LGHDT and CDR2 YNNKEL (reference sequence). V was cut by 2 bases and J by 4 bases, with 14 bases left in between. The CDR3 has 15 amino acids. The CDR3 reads CASSQSFFWSTEAFF. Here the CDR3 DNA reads TGTGCCAGCAGCCAATCGTTTTTCTGGAGCACTGAAGCTTTCTTT.

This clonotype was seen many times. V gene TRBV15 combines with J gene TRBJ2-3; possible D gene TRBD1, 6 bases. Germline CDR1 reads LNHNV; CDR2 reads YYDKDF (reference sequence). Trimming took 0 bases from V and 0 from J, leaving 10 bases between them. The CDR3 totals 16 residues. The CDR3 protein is CATSRDLQGSTDTQYF. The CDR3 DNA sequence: TGTGCCACCAGCAGAGATCTGCAGGGGAGCACAGATACGCAGTATTTT.

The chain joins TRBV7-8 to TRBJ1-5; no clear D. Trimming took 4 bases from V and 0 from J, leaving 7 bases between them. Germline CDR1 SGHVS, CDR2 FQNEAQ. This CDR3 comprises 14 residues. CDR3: CASSYDYSNQPQHF. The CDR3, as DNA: TGTGCCAGCAGCTACGATTATAGCAATCAGCCCCAGCATTTT.

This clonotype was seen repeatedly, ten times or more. The DNA of the CDR3 is TGTGCCAGCAGCCCTCGGACAGGGCCCTCCTTCCGCGATAATTCACCCCTCCACTTT. It is translated as CASSPRTGPSFRDNSPLHF. The chain joins TRBV9 to TRBJ1-6, with 8 bases matching TRBD1. The CDR3 totals 19 residues. Germline loops: CDR1 SGDLS, CDR2 YYNGEE. V lost 4 bases, J lost 5 bases, and 17 bases stayed unmatched.

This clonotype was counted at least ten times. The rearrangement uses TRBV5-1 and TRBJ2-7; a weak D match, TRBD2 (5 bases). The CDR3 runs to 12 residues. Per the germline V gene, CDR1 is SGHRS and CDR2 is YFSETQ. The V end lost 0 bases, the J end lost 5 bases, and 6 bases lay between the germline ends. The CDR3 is CASSLVGDEQYF. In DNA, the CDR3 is TGCGCCAGCAGCTTGGTCGGGGACGAGCAGTACTTC. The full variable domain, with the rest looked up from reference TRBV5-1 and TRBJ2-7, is KAGVTQTPRYLIKTRGQQVTLSCSPISGHRSVSWYQQTPGQGLQFLFEYFSETQRNKGNFPGRFSGRQFSNSRSEMNVSTLELGDSALYLCASSLVGDEQYFGPGTRLTVT.

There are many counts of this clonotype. CDR3 DNA: TGCGCCAGCAGGTGGGACCGCTATAATTCACCCCTCCACTTT. It codes for CASRWDRYNSPLHF. The V call is TRBV4-1, the J call TRBJ1-6; maybe TRBD1 (5 bases). CDR1 and CDR2 (germline): MGHRA, YSYEKL. The CDR3 totals 14 residues. V lost 6 bases and J 3 bases, leaving 9 bases between the germline ends.

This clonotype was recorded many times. For the CDR3, the DNA is TGTGCCAGCAGTACCACGCCCCCCCGGGAGTATGAGCAGTTCTTC. Translated: CASSTTPPREYEQFF. The genes are TRBV6-2 or TRBV6-3 and TRBJ2-1; maybe TRBD2 (6 bases). This CDR3 contains 15 residues. The V and J ends lost 5 bases and 8 bases respectively, with 19 bases between them. Germline values: CDR1 MNHEY, CDR2 SVGEGT.

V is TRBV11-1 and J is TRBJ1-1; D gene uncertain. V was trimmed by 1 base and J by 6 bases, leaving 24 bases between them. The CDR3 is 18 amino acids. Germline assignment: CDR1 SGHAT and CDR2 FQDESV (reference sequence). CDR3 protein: CASSLEVFRRLTSAEAFF. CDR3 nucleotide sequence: TGTGCCAGCAGCTTAGAAGTCTTCCGGCGTCTAACAAGCGCTGAAGCTTTCTTT.

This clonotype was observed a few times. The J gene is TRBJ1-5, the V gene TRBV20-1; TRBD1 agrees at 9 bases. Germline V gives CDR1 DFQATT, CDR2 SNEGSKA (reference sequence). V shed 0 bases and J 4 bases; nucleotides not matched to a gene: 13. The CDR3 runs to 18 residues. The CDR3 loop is CSARDGISGTGINQPQHF. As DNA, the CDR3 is TGCAGTGCTAGAGATGGGATATCCGGGACAGGGATTAATCAGCCCCAGCATTTT.

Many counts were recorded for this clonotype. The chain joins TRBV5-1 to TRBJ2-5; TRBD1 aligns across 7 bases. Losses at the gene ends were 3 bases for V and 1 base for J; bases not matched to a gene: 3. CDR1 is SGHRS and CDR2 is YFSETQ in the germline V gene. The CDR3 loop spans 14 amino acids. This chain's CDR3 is CASSSWDSQETQYF. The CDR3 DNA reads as TGCGCCAGCAGCTCCTGGGACAGCCAAGAGACCCAGTACTTC.

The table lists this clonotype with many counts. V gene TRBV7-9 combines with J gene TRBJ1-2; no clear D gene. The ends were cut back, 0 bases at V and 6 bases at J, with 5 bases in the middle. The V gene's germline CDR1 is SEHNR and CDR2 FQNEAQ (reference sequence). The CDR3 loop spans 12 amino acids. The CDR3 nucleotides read TGTGCCAGCAGCTTAGCGGTTGATGGCTACACCTTC. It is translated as CASSLAVDGYTF.

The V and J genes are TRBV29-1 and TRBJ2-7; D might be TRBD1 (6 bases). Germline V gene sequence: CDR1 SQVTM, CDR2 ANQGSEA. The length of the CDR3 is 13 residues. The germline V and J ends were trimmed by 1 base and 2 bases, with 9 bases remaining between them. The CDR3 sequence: CSVEAGQPYEQYF. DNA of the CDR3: TGCAGCGTTGAAGCGGGACAACCCTACGAGCAGTACTTC.

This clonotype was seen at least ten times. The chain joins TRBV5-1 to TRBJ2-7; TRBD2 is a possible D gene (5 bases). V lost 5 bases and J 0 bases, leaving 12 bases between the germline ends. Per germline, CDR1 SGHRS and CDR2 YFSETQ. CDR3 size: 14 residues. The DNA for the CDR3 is TGCGCCAGCAGGGATCAGAGGGCCTCCTACGAGCAGTACTTC. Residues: CASRDQRASYEQYF. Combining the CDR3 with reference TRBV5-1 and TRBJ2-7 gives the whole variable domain KAGVTQTPRYLIKTRGQQVTLSCSPISGHRSVSWYQQTPGQGLQFLFEYFSETQRNKGNFPGRFSGRQFSNSRSEMNVSTLELGDSALYLCASRDQRASYEQYFGPGTRLTVT.

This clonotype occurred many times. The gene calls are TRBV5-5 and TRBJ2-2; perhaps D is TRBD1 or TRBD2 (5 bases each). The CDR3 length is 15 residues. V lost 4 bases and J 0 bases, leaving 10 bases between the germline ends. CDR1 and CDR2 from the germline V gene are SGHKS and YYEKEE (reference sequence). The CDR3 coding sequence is TGTGCCAGCAGCCGGGACGCATCGAACACCGGGGAGCTGTTTTTT. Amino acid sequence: CASSRDASNTGELFF.

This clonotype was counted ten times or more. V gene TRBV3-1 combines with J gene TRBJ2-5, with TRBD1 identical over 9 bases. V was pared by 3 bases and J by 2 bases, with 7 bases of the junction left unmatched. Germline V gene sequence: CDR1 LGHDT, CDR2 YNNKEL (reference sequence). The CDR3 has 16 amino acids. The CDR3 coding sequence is TGTGCCAGCAGCCACTCGGACAGGGGCTCACAAGAGACCCAGTACTTC. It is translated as CASSHSDRGSQETQYF.

CDR3 coding DNA: TGCGCCAGCAGCCCCTTTAGGGCCAGCTATGGCTACACCTTC. It is translated as CASSPFRASYGYTF. This sequence joins TRBV4-3 and TRBJ1-2; D is ambiguous. The CDR3 is made up of 14 amino acids. The germline V gene encodes CDR1 LGHNA and CDR2 YSLEER. V was shortened by 4 bases and J by 4 bases, with 13 bases between the two germline ends.

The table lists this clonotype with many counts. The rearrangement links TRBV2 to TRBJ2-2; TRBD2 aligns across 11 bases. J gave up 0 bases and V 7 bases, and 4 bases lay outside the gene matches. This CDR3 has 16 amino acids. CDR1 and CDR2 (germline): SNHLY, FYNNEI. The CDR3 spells CASTTSGSPNTGELFF. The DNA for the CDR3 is TGTGCCAGCACCACTAGCGGGAGCCCGAACACCGGGGAGCTGTTTTTT.